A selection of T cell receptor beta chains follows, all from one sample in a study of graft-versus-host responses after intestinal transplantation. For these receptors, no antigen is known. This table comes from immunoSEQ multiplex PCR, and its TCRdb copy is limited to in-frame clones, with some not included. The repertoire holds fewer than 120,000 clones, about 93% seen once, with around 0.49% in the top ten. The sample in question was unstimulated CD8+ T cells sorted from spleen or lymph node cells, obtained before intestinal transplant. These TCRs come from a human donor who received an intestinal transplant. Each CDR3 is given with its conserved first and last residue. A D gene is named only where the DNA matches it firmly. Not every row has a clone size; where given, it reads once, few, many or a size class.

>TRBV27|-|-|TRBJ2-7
TGTGCCAGCGGATGGGACCGAGCGTACTTC
CASGWDRAYF
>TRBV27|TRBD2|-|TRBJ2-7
TGTGCCAGCAGTTTATCTGGGCTAGCGGGAGGGTACTACGAGCAGTACTTC
CASSLSGLAGGYYEQYF
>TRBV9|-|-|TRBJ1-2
TGTGCCAGCAGCCCCAACCCCGGTTCGGCGGTAAACTATGGCTACACCTTC
CASSPNPGSAVNYGYTF
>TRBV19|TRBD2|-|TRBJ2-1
TGTGCCAGTAGTATCCTAGCGGGAGGTAAAAGTGAGCAGTTCTTC
CASSILAGGKSEQFF
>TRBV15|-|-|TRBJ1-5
TGTGCCACCAGCAGTGGGGGGGTTGGACAGCCCCAGCATTTT
CATSSGGVGQPQHF
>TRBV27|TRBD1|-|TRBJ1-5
TGTGCCAGCAGTCCTCAGCCCGGGACAGGGGAGTTTAGAGGACGTCAGCCCCAGCATTTT
CASSPQPGTGEFRGRQPQHF
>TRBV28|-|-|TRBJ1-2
TGTGCCAGCAGGGACGGACAGAGGAACTATGGCTACACCTTC
CASRDGQRNYGYTF
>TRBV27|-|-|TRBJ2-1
TGTGCCAGCAGTTTATCGGTCGGGTATGAGCAGTTCTTC
CASSLSVGYEQFF
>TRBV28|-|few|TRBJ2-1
TGTGCCAGCAGGGGGGTGGACAGCTTTAATGAGCAGTTCTTC
CASRGVDSFNEQFF
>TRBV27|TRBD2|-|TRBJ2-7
TGTGCCAGCAGTTTATCTGGGCTAGCGGGAGGGTACTACGAGCAGTACTTC
CASSLSGLAGGYYEQYF
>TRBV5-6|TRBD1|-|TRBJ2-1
TGTGCCAGCAGCTCCCAGGGGGTATGGGAGCAGTTCTTC
CASSSQGVWEQFF
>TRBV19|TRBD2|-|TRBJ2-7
TGTGCCAGTAGTTGGGCTAGCGGGACCTACGAGCAGTACTTC
CASSWASGTYEQYF
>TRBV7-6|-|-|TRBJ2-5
TGTGCCAGCAGCTTAGGGGCAGGACGACAAGAGACCCAGTACTTC
CASSLGAGRQETQYF
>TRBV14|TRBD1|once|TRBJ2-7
TGTGCCAGCAGCTTTAGGACAGGGGGCACCGACGAGCAGTACTTC
CASSFRTGGTDEQYF
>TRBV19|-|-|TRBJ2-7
TGTGCCAGTAGTAGCGGGATTCTCTACGAGCAGTACTTC
CASSSGILYEQYF
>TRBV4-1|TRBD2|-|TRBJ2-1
TGCGCCAGCAATTCCAAAGCGGGAAAATATAATGAGCAGTTCTTC
CASNSKAGKYNEQFF
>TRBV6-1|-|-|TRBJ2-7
TGTGCCAGCAGTGAACCAGGGACCCCCTACGAGCAGTACTTC
CASSEPGTPYEQYF
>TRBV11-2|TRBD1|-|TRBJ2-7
TGTGCCAGCAGCTGGGGACAGGGCTTTTTCTACGAGCAGTACTTC
CASSWGQGFFYEQYF
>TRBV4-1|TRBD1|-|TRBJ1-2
TGCGCCAGCAGCCAGGAAACAGGGGGCGCGGGGTATGGCTACACCTTC
CASSQETGGAGYGYTF
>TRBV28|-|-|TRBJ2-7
TGTGCCAGCAGCATGCGAGGCATACAGGTGCCTTTATTTTGGGAGCAGTACTTC
CASSMRGIQVPLFWEQYF
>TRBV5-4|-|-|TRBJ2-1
TGTGCCAGCAGGGGAAGCTCCTACAATGAGCAGTTCTTC
CASRGSSYNEQFF
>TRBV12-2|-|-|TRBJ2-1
TGTGCAAGTCGCTTAGGAGGGCATTCCTGGGTAGGGGGCCACAATGAGCAGTTCTTC
CASRLGGHSWVGGHNEQFF
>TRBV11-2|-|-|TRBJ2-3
TGTGCCAGCAGTCAAGCCCCCAGCGGATTTTACACAGATACGCAGTATTTT
CASSQAPSGFYTDTQYF
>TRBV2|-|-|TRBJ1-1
TGTGCCAGCAGTGGATCCCCGGGCGGACCCCGGCGGACTGAAGCTTTCTTT
CASSGSPGGPRRTEAFF
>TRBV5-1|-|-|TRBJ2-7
TGCGCCAGCAGCGCTGGAGGTTACGAGCAGTACTTC
CASSAGGYEQYF
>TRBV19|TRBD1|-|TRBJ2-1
TGTGCCAGTAGTATACGGGACAGTTCCTACAATGAGCAGTTCTTC
CASSIRDSSYNEQFF
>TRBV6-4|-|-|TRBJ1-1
TGTGCCAGCGGGGTTGGGACTGAAGCTTTCTTT
CASGVGTEAFF
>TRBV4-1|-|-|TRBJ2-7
TGCGCCAGCAGCCAAGAGTGGAGGGCTTCTTCCTACGAGCAGTACTTC
CASSQEWRASSYEQYF
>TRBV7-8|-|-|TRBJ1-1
TGTGCCAGCAGCTTAGGAGCCGTTATGAACACTGAAGCTTTCTTT
CASSLGAVMNTEAFF
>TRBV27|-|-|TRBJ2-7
TGTGCCAGCAGTTTAGGGGGGAAGGGCGAGCAGTACTTC
CASSLGGKGEQYF